This T cell receptor (beta chain) was sequenced during a study of vaccination and CD4 T cells after COVID-19 (dated by TCRdb to 2022 to 2024). Regarding the complete study: The convalescent cohort included six males and four females, with two Hispanic individuals, seven Caucasians, two Asians and one multiracial person. Participants received two doses of either the Pfizer-BioNTech BNT162b2 vaccine (n=8) or the Moderna mRNA-1273 vaccine (n=2). Post-COVID blood samples from convalescent patients were collected a median of roughly 100 days after diagnosis, with a range of 35 to 161 days. Post-vaccine blood samples were obtained a median of approximately 74 days after the second vaccine dose, with a range of about 14 to 250 days. For stimulating the cultures, overlapping spike peptide pools were used, derived from SARS-CoV-2 as well as from the common cold coronaviruses HCoV-NL63, HCoV-OC43 and HCoV-229E. In control cultures, a CEFX viral epitope pool was used as positive control, an HIV-1 Nef peptide pool was used as negative control, or no peptide was added. In ten to eleven COVID-19 convalescent patients and a handful of infection-naive healthy vaccine recipients, researchers compared the spike-specific CD4+ TCR repertoire from before mRNA vaccination with the repertoire from after. In an earlier paper using these donors, memory CD4+ T cell crossreactivity between SARS-CoV-2 and common cold coronavirus spike proteins was assessed at the TCR clonotype level.

General findings and caveats noted by the study authors: Among the post-vaccine SARS-CoV-2-reactive clones in convalescent patients, a median approximately 90% showed up only after vaccination, which suggests vaccine-specific priming. An increase in the median number of SARS-CoV-2-reactive clonotypes from 20 to 25 after infection to 38 after vaccination was observed, but the change was not found to be significant. Relatively few convalescent patients were included in the study, and early timepoints after natural infection were not analyzed. Of the vaccine-specific clones found in convalescent patients, nearly all (304 of 307) were mono-reactive for SARS-CoV-2 spike instead of being cross-reactive with common cold coronaviruses.

The library was prepared using PCR. DNA from cultured CD4+ T cells was subjected to TCR sequencing with the Oncomine TCR Beta short-read assay at the Johns Hopkins FTIC core. Genomic DNA was extracted from the cultured CD4+ T cells with the QIAamp micro DNA kit. The Oncomine TCR Beta libraries from cultured CD4+ T cells were pooled using unique dual indexes and then sequenced on an Illumina iSeq 100. Concerning the study's data processing: Non-productive sequences were removed, and CDR3s that did not start with C, did not end with F or W, or were shorter than 7 amino acids were discarded. The MANAFEST web application identified antigen-specific clonotypes by comparing peptide-stimulated wells against reference wells and other culture wells. Positive clones required FDR below 0.05, an odds ratio above 5, and productive frequency above 0.1% in at least two of three replicate wells. Cross-reactive clonotypes were defined as significantly expanded in both SARS-CoV-2 spike wells and at least one common cold coronavirus spike condition. Similarity between CDR3 sequences was evaluated in R version 3.6.1 using Levenshtein distances (stringdist) and unrooted phylogenetic trees (ape). TCRdb redid the processing of the public reads, applying fastp at Q25 and MiXCR, and retained in-frame beta chains. Here each entry gathers all rows of one CDR3 protein and keeps the most common genes and DNA. These V and J calls are TCRdb output, not the study's own analysis. In all, the sample holds 8,500 to 10,000 distinct CDR3 sequences, and 60% to 75% of those were seen once. Around 25% of the sample rests with the top ten.

The treatment or condition label on this specimen signifies: approximately nine-day PBMC culture with coronavirus spike peptide pools or control peptides (ViraFEST assay). CD4+ T cells from unexposed donors were collected before the COVID-19 pandemic (2011-2018). To expand antigen-specific T cells with peptide pools and then pick out the expanded clonotypes through TCR sequencing, the study relied on the ViraFEST assay. PBMCs were cultured at around 2 million per well in IMDM supplemented with approximately 5% human AB serum and 9 to 10 IU/ml IL-2, with around 10 ug/ml peptide pools added. On days 3 and 7, half of the culture medium was replaced with fresh IL-2-containing medium. Once the cells had been in culture for roughly 10 days, the EasySep CD4+ T cell isolation kit was used to isolate CD4+ T cells by negative selection. As far as cell numbers permitted, CD4+ T cells from unexposed donors were tested for reactivity against SARS-CoV-2 S and N as well as four spike pools from common cold coronaviruses. Ficoll-Paque Plus gradient centrifugation was used to isolate PBMCs from whole blood, and the isolated PBMCs were then either used fresh or cryopreserved at -140C. In general, triplicate wells were set up for every culture condition. Leukapheresis product for the unexposed donors was bought commercially.

Details on this clonotype: No cognate antigen has been identified for it. One base away there is no much larger clone; base qualities are not given.

This receptor was taken from a human donor in good health. Sequencing was done on a sample of CD4+ T cells from blood, cultured in vitro.

The bases read TGCAGTGCTAGCGTAGGATGGAGCGGGGAGCTGTTTTTT. The encoded protein is CSASVGWSGELFF. This receptor chain uses TRBV20-1 and TRBJ2-2; too little of a D gene remains to name it. Taken from the germline V gene (reference sequence), the CDR1 and CDR2 loops are DFQATT and SNEGSKA. From the cysteine up to the phenylalanine, the CDR3 has a length of 13 residues. The retained sequence is limited to the CDR3, 39 bases, with the frame set at the first base. Relative to germline, V is 3 bases shorter and J is 7 bases shorter, with 12 bases between their ends.